The 29 T cell receptor beta chains in this list originate from one sample, sequenced in a study of Graves' ophthalmopathy and Graves' hyperthyroidism. Amplification from RNA transcripts yielded the TCR beta CDR3 regions. An opening RT-PCR round employed HTBI primers and preceded a second-round multiplex PCR. From the multiplex PCR reads, TCRdb called clonotypes with MiXCR, one entry per CDR3 protein. The table shows under 350,000 distinct CDR3 sequences, with about a sixth occurring only once. Specimen: peripheral blood. The receptors stem from an adult man with Graves' ophthalmopathy.

This clonotype has just a few counts. This rearrangement joins TRBV18 to TRBJ1-3, with 9 bases identical to TRBD1. Germline CDR1 KGHSH, CDR2 LQKENI. This CDR3 has 17 residues. The junction had 10 bases not matched to a gene; V was cut back by 3 bases and J by 4 bases. DNA of the CDR3: TGTGCCAGCTCACCTGGGATACAGGGGGCGCGAGGAAACACCATATATTTT. Amino acids: CASSPGIQGARGNTIYF. The full variable domain, completed using reference TRBV18 and TRBJ1-3, is NAGVMQNPRHLVRRRGQEARLRCSPMKGHSHVYWYRQLPEEGLKFMVYLQKENIIDESGMPKERFSAEFPKEGPSILRIQQVVRGDSAAYFCASSPGIQGARGNTIYFGEGSWLTVV.

This clonotype came up many times. The V and J genes are TRBV29-1 and TRBJ1-5; D is unclear. CDR3 length: 12 residues. The V gene lost 3 bases and the J gene lost 9 bases, with 12 bases spanning the gap. Germline V gene lookup returns CDR1 SQVTM and CDR2 ANQGSEA. The CDR3 loop reads CSVEISSGPQHF. The CDR3, as DNA: TGCAGCGTTGAGATCAGCTCCGGGCCCCAGCATTTT.

There are many counts of this clonotype. V gene TRBV20-1 combines with J gene TRBJ1-1; 10 bases line up with TRBD1. The CDR3 is made up of 19 amino acids. Trimming took 0 bases from V and 0 from J; bases not matched to a gene: 13. Per germline, CDR1 DFQATT and CDR2 SNEGSKA (reference sequence). The CDR3 sequence is CSARDRGRTGGILNTEAFF. The CDR3 nucleotides are TGCAGTGCTAGAGATCGCGGCCGGACAGGGGGAATTTTGAACACTGAAGCTTTCTTT.

The rearrangement links TRBV30 to TRBJ2-6; D may be TRBD2 (5 bases). The length of the CDR3 is 15 residues. Germline CDR1 is GTSNPN and CDR2 is SVGIG (reference sequence). Trimming left V 4 bases short and J 0 bases short, with 10 bases between. The CDR3 spells CAWTTGGSGANVLTF. In nucleotides, the CDR3 is TGTGCCTGGACAACCGGAGGCTCTGGGGCCAACGTCCTGACTTTC.

This clonotype has ten or more counts. J is TRBJ1-1 and V is TRBV24-1; 7 bases agree with TRBD1. Germline loops: CDR1 KGHDR, CDR2 SFDVKD. V was pared by 7 bases and J by 2 bases, with 3 bases of the junction left unmatched. This CDR3 has 13 residues. In DNA form, the CDR3 reads TGTGCCACCAGACGGACAGGAAACACTGAAGCTTTCTTT. Encoded protein: CATRRTGNTEAFF.

Of note for this clonotype: Being one base from a much bigger clone, this may be a read error. The chain joins TRBV24-1 to TRBJ2-7; a possible D gene is TRBD2 (6 bases). V lost 4 bases and J lost 6, with 12 bases in between. The CDR3 totals 13 residues. The germline CDR1 and CDR2 sequences are KGHDR and SFDVKD. The CDR3 DNA sequence: TGTGCCACCAGTGAATTCGAGGAGGGCGAGCAGTACTTC. This encodes CATSEFEEGEQYF.

There are many counts of this clonotype. The chain has TRBV20-1 and TRBJ1-6; 7 bases line up with TRBD1. CDR1 and CDR2 (germline): DFQATT, SNEGSKA (reference sequence). The J segment lost 8 bases and the V segment lost 7 bases, leaving 8 bases of the junction unmatched. The CDR3 extends over 13 amino acids. CDR3 region: CSVVGTAYSPLHF. CDR3 nucleotide sequence: TGCAGTGTTGTCGGGACAGCTTATTCACCCCTCCACTTT.

The rearrangement links TRBV6-2 or TRBV6-3 to TRBJ2-7; tentative D call: TRBD2 (6 bases). The V end lost 5 bases, the J end lost 3 bases, and 23 bases lay between the germline ends. Germline-derived CDR1 and CDR2 are MNHEY and SVGEGT. The CDR3 runs to 17 residues. The CDR3 protein is CASSPRRGREGSYEQYF. The CDR3 DNA sequence: TGTGCCAGCAGTCCCCGGCGGGGCAGGGAAGGAAGCTACGAGCAGTACTTC.

This clonotype was seen many times. This chain links TRBV28 with TRBJ2-7, with D perhaps matching TRBD1 or TRBD2 (5 bases each). V was trimmed by 5 bases and J by 2 bases, leaving 16 bases between them. Germline loops: CDR1 MDHEN, CDR2 SYDVKM. The CDR3 extends over 15 amino acids. The CDR3 loop reads CASSVAGTRAYEQYF. CDR3 coding DNA: TGTGCCAGCAGTGTGGCCGGGACCCGGGCCTACGAGCAGTACTTC.

The V gene is TRBV6-1, the J gene TRBJ1-1; 7 bases align to TRBD1. The V gene's germline CDR1 is MNHNS and CDR2 SASEGT. The length of the CDR3 is 16 residues. V gave up 7 bases and J gave up 1 base; unmatched junction bases: 12. For the CDR3, the DNA is TGTGCCAGCACCGACCGGGACAGCCGAAGGAACACTGAAGCTTTCTTT. Translating it yields CASTDRDSRRNTEAFF.

The chain combines TRBV29-1 with TRBJ1-1, with D hard to call. The CDR3 has 10 residues. The V gene lost 6 bases and the J gene lost 8 bases, with 10 bases spanning the gap. Germline CDR1 is SQVTM and CDR2 is ANQGSEA. The CDR3 DNA reads TGCAGCGTCGGCCTCTACGAAGCTTTCTTT. It yields the protein CSVGLYEAFF.

This clonotype was counted many times. The chain employs TRBV10-3 and TRBJ2-7; 7 bases are a match to TRBD2. The germline V gene encodes CDR1 ENHRY and CDR2 SYGVKD. The J segment lost 3 bases and the V segment lost 4 bases, leaving 3 bases of the junction unmatched. The CDR3 runs to 13 residues. The CDR3 loop reads CAISVTGGYEQYF. The CDR3 coding sequence is TGTGCCATCAGTGTAACGGGGGGCTACGAGCAGTACTTC.

This clonotype occurred many times. The chain links TRBV5-1 to TRBJ2-2, with 7 positions matching TRBD1. Germline CDR1 is SGHRS and CDR2 is YFSETQ. V gave up 4 bases and J gave up 2 bases; unmatched junction bases: 17. The length of the CDR3 is 19 residues. CDR3: CASSRVTRTGQQNTGELFF. As DNA, the CDR3 is TGCGCCAGCAGCCGAGTAACAAGGACGGGACAGCAAAACACCGGGGAGCTGTTTTTT.

This clonotype came up many times. The rearrangement joins TRBV29-1 to TRBJ1-5; D unclear. The germline CDR1 and CDR2 sequences are SQVTM and ANQGSEA. The CDR3 totals 13 residues. V lost 7 bases to trimming and J lost 11 bases, with 21 bases between them. CDR3 protein: CSAIVEGRLSQHF. The CDR3 DNA is TGCAGCGCCATAGTCGAGGGCCGTTTATCCCAGCATTTT.

The chain combines TRBV15 with TRBJ1-1, with 7 bases identical to TRBD1. This CDR3 spans 14 amino acids. Germline V gene sequence: CDR1 LNHNV, CDR2 YYDKDF (reference sequence). V lost 1 base and J lost 7; bases outside the gene matches: 6. The CDR3 is CATSRGGGGNEAFF. CDR3 sequence (DNA): TGTGCCACCAGCAGAGGCGGAGGGGGCAATGAAGCTTTCTTT.

The table lists this clonotype with many counts. The rearrangement uses TRBV2 and TRBJ2-5; possibly TRBD2 for D (6 bases). Trimming cost V 3 bases and J 5 bases, with 16 bases left between them. The germline CDR1 and CDR2 sequences are SNHLY and FYNNEI. This CDR3 comprises 15 residues. Written as DNA, the CDR3 is TGTGCCAGCAGTGACCTGACAGCAGGAGGGGAGACCCAGTACTTC. Translating gives CASSDLTAGGETQYF.

Ten or more counts support this clonotype. V is TRBV27 and J is TRBJ1-6; TRBD1 might be the D (5 bases). The CDR3 loop spans 16 amino acids. Trimming stripped 2 bases from V and 7 bases from J, with 15 bases between. Germline CDR1 and CDR2: MNHEY and SMNVEV (reference sequence). CDR3 residues: CASSLGATSRNSPLHF. The CDR3, as DNA: TGTGCCAGCAGTTTAGGGGCAACAAGTCGGAATTCACCCCTCCACTTT.

This clonotype showed up many times. This chain connects TRBV28 to TRBJ1-6, with TRBD1 matching 7 bases. V shed 4 bases and J 10 bases; nucleotides not matched to a gene: 19. Germline assignment: CDR1 MDHEN and CDR2 SYDVKM. This CDR3 is 18 amino acids long. The CDR3 DNA reads as TGTGCCAGCAGTTCGACAGGGAGCTTACTAGGGGGCCAATCACCCCTCCACTTT. It codes for CASSSTGSLLGGQSPLHF.

This clonotype was detected many times. The V call is TRBV11-2, the J call TRBJ1-1; 11 nucleotides align to TRBD1. With V trimmed by 3 bases and J by 5 bases, 5 bases remained unmatched. The CDR3 length is 15 residues. CDR1 and CDR2 from the germline V gene are SGHAT and FQNNGV. The DNA for the CDR3 is TGTGCCAGCAGCTTGGGACAGGGGGGTAGAACTGAAGCTTTCTTT. This encodes CASSLGQGGRTEAFF.

This clonotype was counted ten times or more. J is TRBJ2-5 and V is TRBV6-5; either TRBD1 or TRBD2 may fit D (6 bases each). Looked up from germline, CDR1 is MNHEY and CDR2 is SVGAGI. CDR3 length: 14 residues. V was trimmed by 1 base and J by 5 bases, leaving 11 bases between them. In nucleotides, the CDR3 is TGTGCCAGCAGTTACTACGGGGGCCGGGAGACCCAGTACTTC. Translating it yields CASSYYGGRETQYF.

This clonotype was seen at least ten times. This rearrangement joins TRBV6-1 to TRBJ1-5, with 9 bases fitting TRBD1. Per germline, CDR1 MNHNS and CDR2 SASEGT. V lost 6 bases to trimming and J lost 6 bases; unmatched junction nucleotides: 6. This CDR3 region has 14 residues. CDR3: CASRETGGRQPQHF. The CDR3 DNA sequence: TGTGCCAGCAGAGAAACAGGGGGCCGTCAGCCCCAGCATTTT.

The sample holds many counts of this clonotype. The gene calls are TRBV7-2 and TRBJ2-7, with D hard to call. This CDR3 spans 13 amino acids. Germline CDR1 reads SGHTA; CDR2 reads FQGNSA. Trimming took 2 bases from V and 9 from J, leaving 14 bases between them. The CDR3 nucleotides are TGTGCCAGCAGCTTACGTCGCACTGTTGGGCAGTACTTC. Its translation is CASSLRRTVGQYF.

This clonotype was found many times. The J gene is TRBJ2-5, the V gene TRBV9, with 12 bases fitting TRBD2. This CDR3 comprises 16 residues. The germline CDR1 and CDR2 sequences are SGDLS and YYNGEE. V trimming: 5 bases; J trimming: 2 bases; junction bases outside the gene matches: 7. For the CDR3, the DNA is TGTGCCAGCAGTAGGACTAGCGGGGTAACGCAAGAGACCCAGTACTTC. Its protein is CASSRTSGVTQETQYF.

This clonotype was seen a handful of times. The rearrangement links TRBV20-1 to TRBJ2-5, with TRBD2 identical over 13 bases. With 2 bases clipped from V and 2 bases from J, the junction kept 14 bases outside the gene matches. Germline V lookup: CDR1 DFQATT, CDR2 SNEGSKA (reference sequence). The CDR3 length is 19 residues. CDR3 sequence reads: CSARTSGGAWSSPQETQYF. The CDR3 DNA reads TGCAGTGCTAGAACTAGCGGGGGGGCATGGAGTTCTCCGCAAGAGACCCAGTACTTC.

This clonotype was seen many times. This could be a read error, since a much larger clone is one nucleotide away. For the CDR3, the DNA is TGTGCCAGCAGTGAATCGGCGCGCTATGGCTACACCTTC. Amino acid sequence: CASSESARYGYTF. V gene TRBV6-1 combines with J gene TRBJ1-2, with D uncertain. The CDR3 is made up of 13 amino acids. CDR1 is MNHNS and CDR2 is SASEGT in the germline V gene. The V and J ends lost 2 bases and 4 bases respectively, with 8 bases between them.

Ten or more counts support this clonotype. The V gene is TRBV4-1, the J gene TRBJ1-1; D remains unclear. Germline V gene data show CDR1 as MGHRA and CDR2 as YSYEKL. The CDR3 runs 15 residues. V lost 3 bases and J lost 1, with 12 bases in between. The CDR3 DNA is TGCGCCAGCAGCCAGGCTTTGACATCGAACACTGAAGCTTTCTTT. Translating it yields CASSQALTSNTEAFF.

This chain uses TRBV11-2 with TRBJ2-5; the D call may be TRBD1 or TRBD2 (7 bases each). The CDR3 totals 15 residues. V was clipped by 3 bases and J by 5 bases, with 16 bases between them. Germline CDR1 SGHAT, CDR2 FQNNGV. The CDR3 sequence is CASSFRGAGVETQYF. In nucleotides, the CDR3 is TGTGCCAGCAGCTTCAGGGGGGCGGGAGTGGAGACCCAGTACTTC.

This chain connects TRBV12-3 or TRBV12-4 to TRBJ1-5, with 9 positions matching TRBD1. The trim removed 7 bases at V and 7 bases at J, leaving 11 bases unmatched. CDR3 length: 15 amino acids. CDR3 in amino acids: CASMKGTGLEQPQHF. In DNA form, the CDR3 reads TGTGCCAGCATGAAGGGGACAGGGTTAGAGCAGCCCCAGCATTTT.

Worth noting for this clonotype: This CDR3 fails to terminate in the conserved phenylalanine or tryptophan, so it likely reflects a read error. The rearrangement joins TRBV3-1 to TRBJ2-7; 8 nucleotides align to TRBD1. CDR1 is LGHDT, CDR2 YNNKEL, per germline (reference sequence). The trim removed 1 base at V and 3 bases at J, leaving 8 bases unmatched. This CDR3 region has 16 residues. CDR3 protein: CASSQGSGTGGYEQYS. DNA of the CDR3: TGTGCCAGCAGCCAAGGATCCGGGACAGGTGGCTACGAGCAGTACTCC.